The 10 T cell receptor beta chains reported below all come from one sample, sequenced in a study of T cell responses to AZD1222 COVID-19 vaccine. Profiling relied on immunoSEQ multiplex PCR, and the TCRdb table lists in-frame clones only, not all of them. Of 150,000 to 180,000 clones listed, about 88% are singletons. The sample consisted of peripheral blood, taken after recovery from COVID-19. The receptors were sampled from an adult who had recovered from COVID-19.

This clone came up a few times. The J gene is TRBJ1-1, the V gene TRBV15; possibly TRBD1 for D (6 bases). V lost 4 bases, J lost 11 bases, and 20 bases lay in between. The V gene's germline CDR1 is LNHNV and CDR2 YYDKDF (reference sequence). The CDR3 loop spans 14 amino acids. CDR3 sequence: CATSTRDTRREAFF. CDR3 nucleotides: TGTGCCACCAGCACCCGGGACACCCGAAGGGAGGCTTTCTTT. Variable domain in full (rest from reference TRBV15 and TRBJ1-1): DAMVIQNPRYQVTQFGKPVTLSCSQTLNHNVMYWYQQKSSQAPKLLFHYYDKDFNNEADTPDNFQSRRPNTSFCFLDIRSPGLGDTAMYLCATSTRDTRREAFFGQGTRLTVV.

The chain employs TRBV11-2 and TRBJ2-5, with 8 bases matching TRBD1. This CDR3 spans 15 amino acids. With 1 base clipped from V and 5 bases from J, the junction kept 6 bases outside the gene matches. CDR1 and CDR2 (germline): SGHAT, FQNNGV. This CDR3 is CASSLAGTGAETQYF. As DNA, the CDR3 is TGTGCCAGCAGCTTAGCCGGGACAGGTGCTGAGACCCAGTACTTC.

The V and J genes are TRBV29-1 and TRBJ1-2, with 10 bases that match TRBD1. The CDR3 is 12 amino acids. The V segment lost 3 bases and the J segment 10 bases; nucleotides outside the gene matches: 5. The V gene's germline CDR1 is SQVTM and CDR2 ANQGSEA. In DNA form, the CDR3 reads TGCAGCGTTGACCCGGGACAGGGGTTCTACACCTTC. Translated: CSVDPGQGFYTF.

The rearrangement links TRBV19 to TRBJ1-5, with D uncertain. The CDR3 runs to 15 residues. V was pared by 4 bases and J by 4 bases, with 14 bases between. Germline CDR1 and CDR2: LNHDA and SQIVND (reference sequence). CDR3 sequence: CASSTSPNFNQPQHF. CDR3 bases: TGTGCCAGTAGTACGAGCCCGAATTTTAATCAGCCCCAGCATTTT.

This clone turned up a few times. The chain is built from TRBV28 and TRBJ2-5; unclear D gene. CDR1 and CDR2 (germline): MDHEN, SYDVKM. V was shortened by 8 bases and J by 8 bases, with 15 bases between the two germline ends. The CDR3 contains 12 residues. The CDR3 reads CASGLHTITQYF. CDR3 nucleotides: TGTGCCAGCGGCCTCCACACTATAACCCAGTACTTC.

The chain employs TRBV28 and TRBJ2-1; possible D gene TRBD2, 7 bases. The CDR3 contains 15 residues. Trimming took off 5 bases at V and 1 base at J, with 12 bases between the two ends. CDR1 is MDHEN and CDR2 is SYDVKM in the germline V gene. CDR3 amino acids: CASSKRGGSYNEQFF. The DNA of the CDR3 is TGTGCCAGCAGTAAAAGGGGGGGGTCCTACAATGAGCAGTTCTTC.

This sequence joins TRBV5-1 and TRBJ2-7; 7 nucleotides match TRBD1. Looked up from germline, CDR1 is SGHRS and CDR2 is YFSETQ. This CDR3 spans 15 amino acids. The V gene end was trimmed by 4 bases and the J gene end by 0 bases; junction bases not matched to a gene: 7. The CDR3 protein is CASSLRGQSSYEQYF. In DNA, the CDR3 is TGCGCCAGCAGCCTGAGGGGACAGAGCTCCTACGAGCAGTACTTC.

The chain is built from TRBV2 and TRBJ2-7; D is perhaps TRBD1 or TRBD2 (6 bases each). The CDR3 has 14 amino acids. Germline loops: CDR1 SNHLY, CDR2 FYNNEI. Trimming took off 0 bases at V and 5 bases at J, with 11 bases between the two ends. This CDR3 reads CASSEALRGDEQYF. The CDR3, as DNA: TGTGCCAGCAGTGAAGCGCTTAGGGGGGACGAGCAGTACTTC.

CDR3: CASSLSTSGANTGELFF. CDR3 coding DNA: TGTGCCAGCAGTTTATCGACTAGCGGGGCGAACACCGGGGAGCTGTTTTTT. The chain joins TRBV27 to TRBJ2-2, with 11 nucleotides matching TRBD2. This CDR3 region has 17 residues. Germline CDR1 and CDR2: MNHEY and SMNVEV (reference sequence). The V and J ends lost 0 bases and 0 bases, in that order; junction bases with no gene match: 0.

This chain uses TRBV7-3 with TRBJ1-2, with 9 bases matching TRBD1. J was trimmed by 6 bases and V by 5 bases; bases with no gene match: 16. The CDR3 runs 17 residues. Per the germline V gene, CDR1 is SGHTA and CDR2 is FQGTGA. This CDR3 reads CASSPDSRGQGGDGYTF. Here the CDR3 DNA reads TGTGCCAGCAGCCCCGATTCTCGGGGACAGGGCGGCGATGGCTACACCTTC.